This T cell receptor (beta chain) was captured by sequencing in a study of regulatory T cells in long-lasting Graves disease. Time point denoted: newly diagnosed GD, antithyroid drugs for less than 3 months. After RNA was extracted from PBMCs, the TCR library was made from it. This clonotype occurred many times. Its antigen remains unknown. CDR3-region Arm-PCR and iRepertoire HTBI primers produced the TCR beta libraries. TCRdb reprocessed the multiplex PCR reads via MiXCR and lists one record per CDR3 protein. The sample has 200,000 to 250,000 distinct CDR3 sequences, around 20% seen once. Regarding the study as a whole: The small sample size may have reduced accuracy.

Germline-derived CDR1 and CDR2 are SNHLY and FYNNEI. Trimming removed 2 bases at V and 9 bases at J, with 8 bases between. The CDR3 has 13 residues. Sequencing used peripheral blood mononuclear cells (PBMCs), obtained at new diagnosis, from a patient treated with antithyroid drugs. V gene TRBV2 combines with J gene TRBJ1-6; D gene uncertain. This receptor was taken from a female donor with Graves disease. CDR3: CASSELELSPLHF. The CDR3 bases are TGTGCCAGCAGTGAACTCGAACTTTCACCCCTCCACTTT.